The 23 T cell receptor beta chains listed next were all sequenced from one sample in a study of CD8 T cells in Susac syndrome (dated by TCRdb to about 2019). Library preparation was by the immunoSEQ multiplex PCR assay. RNA was extracted with the RNeasy kit and roughly 0.5 to 1 ug was reverse transcribed using random hexamers. Using fastp trimming at Q25 and MiXCR clonotype assembly, TCRdb reanalyzed the public sequencing data and kept in-frame beta chains. Every distinct CDR3 protein forms one entry, paired with its most common genes and DNA. In all, the sample holds approximately 160,000 distinct CDR3 sequences, and about 90% of those were seen once. About 0.073% of the sample lies in the top ten. The sequenced material came from CD4+ T cells from PBMCs. These TCRs come from a human donor in good health.

Here the CDR3 DNA reads TGTGCCAGCAGTGAGGAGGGGAATAGCAATCAGCCCCAGCATTTT. Its protein is CASSEEGNSNQPQHF. The chain recombines TRBV2 with TRBJ1-5, with D perhaps TRBD1 (5 bases). CDR1 is SNHLY and CDR2 is FYNNEI in the germline V gene. This CDR3 contains 15 residues. V was shortened by 3 bases and J by 0 bases, with 9 bases between the two germline ends.

The chain links TRBV20-1 to TRBJ1-3, with D possibly matching TRBD1 (5 bases). The germline V and J ends were trimmed by 3 bases and 2 bases, with 11 bases remaining between them. The CDR3 length is 14 residues. Per the germline V gene, CDR1 is DFQATT and CDR2 is SNEGSKA (reference sequence). The CDR3 loop reads CSASTQGAGNTIYF. CDR3 coding DNA: TGCAGTGCTAGCACGCAGGGAGCTGGAAACACCATATATTTT.

The chain couples TRBV23-1 to TRBJ2-7, with D hard to call. TRBV23-1 is known as an ORF, though its function is uncertain. CDR3 length equals 12 residues. V was clipped by 10 bases and J by 6 bases, with 16 bases between them. CDR3 in DNA: TGCGCCAACCACGCGAAGGGCGCCGAGCAGTACTTC. Its translation is CANHAKGAEQYF.

The rearrangement links TRBV20-1 to TRBJ2-7; D could derive from TRBD1 or TRBD2 (6 bases each). The CDR3 runs 14 residues. Germline lookup yields CDR1 DFQATT and CDR2 SNEGSKA (reference sequence). V was cut by 2 bases and J by 0 bases, with 11 bases left in between. CDR3 sequence (DNA): TGCAGTGCTAGACAAGGGGGGAGCTCCTACGAGCAGTACTTC. It encodes CSARQGGSSYEQYF.

The rearrangement links TRBV7-9 to TRBJ2-1; 7 bases agree with TRBD1. The CDR3 contains 14 residues. Germline trimming cut 5 bases from V and 7 bases from J; bases unmatched to any gene: 8. The germline CDR1 and CDR2 sequences are SEHNR and FQNEAQ (reference sequence). In nucleotides, the CDR3 is TGTGCCAGCAGCGTACGAGGGGGCGGGAATGAGCAGTTCTTC. Translating it yields CASSVRGGGNEQFF.

This chain links TRBV18 with TRBJ2-1; 12 nucleotides align to TRBD2. Trimming removed 6 bases from V and 9 bases from J; junction bases left unmatched: 9. The CDR3 runs 15 residues. In germline, CDR1 is KGHSH, CDR2 LQKENI. Here the CDR3 reads CASSGGLAGAVEQFF. The CDR3 bases are TGTGCCAGCTCCGGGGGACTAGCGGGCGCGGTTGAGCAGTTCTTC.

This chain joins TRBV18 and TRBJ2-6; tentative D call: TRBD1 (6 bases). Deletions cut 6 bases from V and 6 bases from J, with 15 bases between. The CDR3 is made up of 15 amino acids. Germline CDR1 is KGHSH and CDR2 is LQKENI. The CDR3: CASSLARGEANVLTF. DNA of the CDR3: TGTGCCAGCTCGCTCGCCAGGGGCGAGGCCAACGTCCTGACTTTC.

This chain joins TRBV20-1 and TRBJ1-2; D might be TRBD1 (6 bases). Germline-derived CDR1 and CDR2 are DFQATT and SNEGSKA (reference sequence). CDR3 size: 12 residues. V shed 2 bases and J shed 8 bases, with 12 bases lying between them. The CDR3 sequence: CSARNRAVGYTF. The CDR3 DNA reads as TGCAGTGCTAGAAACAGGGCGGTAGGCTACACCTTC.

The genes are TRBV7-2 and TRBJ2-7; D gene unclear. CDR3 length: 14 amino acids. Germline values: CDR1 SGHTA, CDR2 FQGNSA. V was cut by 3 bases and J by 3 bases, with 12 bases left in between. CDR3 sequence reads: CASSFLGGNYEQYF. The CDR3 coding sequence is TGTGCCAGCAGCTTCCTCGGCGGAAACTACGAGCAGTACTTC.

The J gene is TRBJ2-1, the V gene TRBV4-1; 9 bases are shared with TRBD2. CDR1 and CDR2 (germline): MGHRA, YSYEKL. Trimming cost V 2 bases and J 6 bases; bases outside gene matches: 5. The CDR3 runs to 15 residues. The CDR3 DNA follows: TGCGCCAGCAGCCAATTAGCGGGAGTGAGCAATGAGCAGTTCTTC. Translated, it gives CASSQLAGVSNEQFF.

The V and J genes are TRBV29-1 and TRBJ2-4; 8 positions match TRBD1. V shed 5 bases and J 7 bases; nucleotides not matched to a gene: 4. CDR3 length: 12 residues. Germline V gene lookup returns CDR1 SQVTM and CDR2 ANQGSEA. The CDR3 protein is CSVSQGANIQYF. Here the CDR3 DNA reads TGCAGCGTTAGCCAGGGGGCCAACATTCAGTACTTC. The entire variable domain, with the rest obtained from reference TRBV29-1 and TRBJ2-4, is as follows: SAVISQKPSRDICQRGTSLTIQCQVDSQVTMMFWYRQQPGQSLTLIATANQGSEATYESGFVIDKFPISRPNLTFSTLTVSNMSPEDSSIYLCSVSQGANIQYFGAGTRLSVL.

This clonotype was counted between two and nine times. V usage is TRBV29-1 and J usage is TRBJ2-1, with 11 bases that match TRBD1. This CDR3 comprises 16 residues. V lost 2 bases, J lost 1 base, and 4 bases stayed unmatched. In germline, CDR1 is SQVTM, CDR2 ANQGSEA. CDR3 in amino acids: CSVEPGTGGSYNEQFF. DNA for the CDR3: TGCAGCGTTGAACCCGGGACAGGGGGGTCCTACAATGAGCAGTTCTTC.

The V gene is TRBV7-8, the J gene TRBJ1-5; D is uncertain. This CDR3 is built from 16 residues. Germline lookup yields CDR1 SGHVS and CDR2 FQNEAQ. Trimming pared 4 bases from V and 0 bases from J, leaving 13 bases between. The CDR3 here is CASSSLERNSNQPQHF. CDR3 in DNA: TGTGCCAGCAGCTCCCTTGAGAGAAATAGCAATCAGCCCCAGCATTTT. The whole variable domain, remainder taken from reference TRBV7-8 and TRBJ1-5, is GAGVSQSPRYKVAKRGQDVALRCDPISGHVSLFWYQQALGQGPEFLTYFQNEAQLDKSGLPSDRFFAERPEGSVSTLKIQRTQQEDSAVYLCASSSLERNSNQPQHFGDGTRLSIL.

Remarks on this clonotype: A read error may account for a junction end that differs from germline. In nucleotides, the CDR3 is TGTGCCAGCAGCAACCAAGGGACCCAGTACTTC. Its translation is CASSNQGTQYF. The chain joins TRBV7-2 to TRBJ2-5, with D uncertain. Germline V gene sequence: CDR1 SGHTA, CDR2 FQGNSA. The CDR3 extends over 11 amino acids.

The CDR3 region has the DNA TGTGCCAGTAGTGCGGACAGGGGGGCCTACGAGCAGTACTTC. It encodes CASSADRGAYEQYF. The chain recombines TRBV19 with TRBJ2-7; 10 positions match TRBD1. Germline CDR1 LNHDA, CDR2 SQIVND (reference sequence). This CDR3 has 14 residues. Trimming removed 5 bases from V and 2 bases from J; junction bases left unmatched: 3.

The chain couples TRBV20-1 to TRBJ1-3; the match to TRBD1 covers 7 bases. Trimming removed 3 bases from V and 5 bases from J; junction bases left unmatched: 7. Germline V CDR1 and CDR2: DFQATT, SNEGSKA (reference sequence). There are 14 residues in the CDR3. CDR3 DNA sequence: TGCAGTGCTAGGAAGACAGGGAGAAGAAACACCATATATTTT. The encoded protein is CSARKTGRRNTIYF.

The genes are TRBV6-2 or TRBV6-3 and TRBJ1-2, with a weak D call TRBD1 (5 bases). Germline CDR1 is MNHEY and CDR2 is SVGEGT. The CDR3 is made up of 12 amino acids. V lost 6 bases and J 5 bases, leaving 10 bases between the germline ends. The CDR3 reads CASRKTAYGYTF. The DNA for the CDR3 is TGTGCCAGCAGGAAGACAGCTTATGGCTACACCTTC.

The J gene is TRBJ2-7, the V gene TRBV7-3, with a weak D call TRBD1 (6 bases). Trimming took off 5 bases at V and 5 bases at J, with 16 bases between the two ends. From germline, CDR1 is SGHTA and CDR2 FQGTGA. The CDR3 loop spans 14 amino acids. In nucleotides, the CDR3 is TGTGCCAGCAGCCTACAGGGAAATGGGAACGAGCAGTACTTC. Translation gives CASSLQGNGNEQYF.

The chain combines TRBV18 with TRBJ2-1; D is undetermined. V was trimmed by 3 bases and J by 7 bases, leaving 16 bases between them. Germline CDR1 reads KGHSH; CDR2 reads LQKENI. The CDR3 length is 15 residues. CDR3 DNA sequence: TGTGCCAGCTCACCGGAGTCCGTTTTTAAGAATGAGCAGTTCTTC. Amino acids: CASSPESVFKNEQFF.

The gene calls are TRBV28 and TRBJ2-3; no firm D call. The germline V gene has CDR1 MDHEN and CDR2 SYDVKM. The CDR3 totals 13 residues. V lost 5 bases and J 5 bases, leaving 11 bases between the germline ends. The CDR3 region is CASSPDVGDTQYF. The CDR3 DNA follows: TGTGCCAGCAGTCCGGACGTGGGAGATACGCAGTATTTT.

This clonotype has a single count. In DNA, the CDR3 is TGTGCCAGCAGGGAAATCTCAGGGAACACTGAAGCTTTCTTT. Amino acid sequence: CASREISGNTEAFF. This rearrangement joins TRBV7-9 to TRBJ1-1; D call uncertain. The germline V and J ends were trimmed by 6 bases and 1 base, with 12 bases remaining between them. The CDR3 covers 14 residues. Per the germline V gene, CDR1 is SEHNR and CDR2 is FQNEAQ (reference sequence). The full variable domain, completed using reference TRBV7-9 and TRBJ1-1, is DTGVSQNPRHKITKRGQNVTFRCDPISEHNRLYWYRQTLGQGPEFLTYFQNEAQLEKSRLLSDRFSAERPKGSFSTLEIQRTEQGDSAMYLCASREISGNTEAFFGQGTRLTVV.

This clonotype has a single count. V gene TRBV28 combines with J gene TRBJ2-7; 7 bases align to TRBD2. J was trimmed by 2 bases and V by 3 bases; bases with no gene match: 10. The CDR3 is 16 residues long. In germline, CDR1 is MDHEN, CDR2 SYDVKM. The CDR3 region is CASSFALAALTYEQYF. DNA for the CDR3: TGTGCCAGCAGTTTTGCCCTAGCGGCCCTAACCTACGAGCAGTACTTC.

This chain links TRBV20-1 with TRBJ2-7; D ambiguous. V was pared by 7 bases and J by 0 bases, with 7 bases between. The CDR3 is 11 amino acids. The germline CDR1 and CDR2 sequences are DFQATT and SNEGSKA (reference sequence). The DNA of the CDR3 is TGCAGTGGGCAGGACTCCTACGAGCAGTACTTC. Its protein is CSGQDSYEQYF.